The rows below give T cell receptor beta chains drawn from one sample of a study of T cell responses to AZD1222 COVID-19 vaccine. Using immunoSEQ multiplex PCR, the repertoire was profiled, and TCRdb retains in-frame clones only, with some absent. Found here are 95,000 to 150,000 clones, roughly 87% of them singletons; the top ten hold just under 10%. Material: peripheral blood, obtained on day 0 of AZD1222 vaccination. The receptors originated from an adult in good health. CDR3s include the opening cysteine and the closing phenylalanine or tryptophan. Each record gives: D gene, clone size, V gene, J gene, CDR3 protein, CDR3 DNA. The D gene is left open where the match is weak. Clone size is not always given. Where it is, it says once, few, many or a class for expanded clones.

D: -
size: once
V: TRBV28
J: TRBJ2-2
CDR3: CASSLGGRANTGELFF
DNA: TGTGCCAGCAGTTTGGGGGGACGGGCGAACACCGGGGAGCTGTTTTTT

D: -
size: -
V: TRBV6-1
J: TRBJ1-5
CDR3: CASSESGNQPQHF
DNA: TGTGCCAGCAGTGAATCTGGGAATCAGCCCCAGCATTTT

D: -
size: -
V: TRBV11-3
J: TRBJ2-7
CDR3: CASSPGGSEQYF
DNA: TGTGCCAGCAGCCCGGGCGGTAGCGAGCAGTACTTC

D: TRBD1
size: -
V: TRBV28
J: TRBJ2-1
CDR3: CASSLQDRGYNEQFF
DNA: TGTGCCAGCAGTTTACAGGACAGGGGGTACAATGAGCAGTTCTTC

D: -
size: -
V: TRBV12-3/TRBV12-4
J: TRBJ2-7
CDR3: CASSLGLREQYF
DNA: TGTGCCAGCAGTTTGGGACTGAGGGAGCAGTACTTC

D: -
size: -
V: TRBV2
J: TRBJ1-3
CDR3: CASSGTASGNTIYF
DNA: TGTGCCAGCAGTGGTACAGCCTCTGGAAACACCATATATTTT

D: -
size: -
V: TRBV28
J: TRBJ1-1
CDR3: CASRTAGTQNTEAFF
DNA: TGTGCCAGCAGAACCGCCGGGACACAGAACACTGAAGCTTTCTTT

D: -
size: once
V: TRBV9
J: TRBJ2-7
CDR3: CASSPNFYGEQYF
DNA: TGTGCCAGCAGCCCCAATTTCTACGGTGAGCAGTACTTC

D: TRBD1
size: -
V: TRBV2
J: TRBJ1-2
CDR3: CASSRGQGGDYGYTF
DNA: TGTGCCAGCAGTCGTGGACAGGGAGGGGACTATGGCTACACCTTC

D: TRBD1
size: -
V: TRBV13
J: TRBJ1-5
CDR3: CASSLGDRNQPQHF
DNA: TGTGCCAGCAGCTTAGGGGACAGGAATCAGCCCCAGCATTTT

D: -
size: -
V: TRBV11-2
J: TRBJ2-7
CDR3: CASSPRLGRGISYEQYF
DNA: TGTGCCAGCAGCCCAAGACTAGGGCGGGGAATCTCCTACGAGCAGTACTTC

D: -
size: once
V: TRBV9
J: TRBJ1-3
CDR3: CASSPHSSGNTIYF
DNA: TGTGCCAGCAGCCCGCATTCCTCTGGAAACACCATATATTTT

D: -
size: -
V: TRBV5-1
J: TRBJ2-3
CDR3: CASSPTGTSTDTQYF
DNA: TGCGCCAGCAGCCCTACCGGGACGAGCACAGATACGCAGTATTTT

D: -
size: -
V: TRBV19
J: TRBJ1-1
CDR3: CASSPRERLTEAFF
DNA: TGTGCCAGTAGCCCCAGGGAGAGACTGACTGAAGCTTTCTTT

D: TRBD2
size: -
V: TRBV9
J: TRBJ2-1
CDR3: CASTLSLERETSINEQFF
DNA: TGTGCCAGCACCCTGTCCCTCGAACGGGAGACTAGCATCAATGAGCAGTTCTTC

D: -
size: -
V: TRBV6-4
J: TRBJ1-5
CDR3: CASSDVQELRSNQPQHF
DNA: TGTGCCAGCAGTGACGTTCAGGAACTAAGGAGCAATCAGCCCCAGCATTTT

D: -
size: -
V: TRBV5-1
J: TRBJ2-1
CDR3: CASSQVNEQFF
DNA: TGCGCCAGCAGCCAAGTCAATGAGCAGTTCTTC

D: -
size: -
V: TRBV7-2
J: TRBJ1-1
CDR3: CASSLDFGAPEAFF
DNA: TGTGCCAGCAGCTTAGACTTTGGGGCCCCTGAAGCTTTCTTT

D: -
size: -
V: TRBV19
J: TRBJ2-1
CDR3: CASTPTGTNNEQFF
DNA: TGTGCCAGTACTCCGACTGGAACGAACAATGAGCAGTTCTTC

D: TRBD1
size: -
V: TRBV11-3
J: TRBJ2-7
CDR3: CASSMTGGGLTTYEQYF
DNA: TGTGCCAGCAGCATGACAGGGGGCGGATTGACAACCTACGAGCAGTACTTC

D: -
size: -
V: TRBV6-6
J: TRBJ2-2
CDR3: CASTSSGELFF
DNA: TGTGCCAGCACCTCGTCCGGGGAGCTGTTTTTT

D: -
size: -
V: TRBV5-1
J: TRBJ2-3
CDR3: CASAPSGDTDTQYF
DNA: TGCGCCAGCGCCCCCAGCGGCGACACAGATACGCAGTATTTT

D: TRBD1
size: once
V: TRBV11-3
J: TRBJ1-4
CDR3: CASSRGTGGEKLFF
DNA: TGTGCCAGCAGCCGCGGGACAGGGGGTGAAAAACTGTTTTTT

D: -
size: -
V: TRBV7-3
J: TRBJ2-5
CDR3: CASSLTGGTETQYF
DNA: TGTGCCAGCAGCTTAACTGGGGGTACGGAGACCCAGTACTTC

D: -
size: -
V: TRBV30
J: TRBJ2-7
CDR3: CAWSIGNYEQYF
DNA: TGTGCCTGGAGTATAGGGAACTACGAGCAGTACTTC

D: TRBD2
size: few
V: TRBV7-2
J: TRBJ2-3
CDR3: CASSLLAGADTQYF
DNA: TGTGCCAGCAGCCTTCTAGCGGGCGCAGATACGCAGTATTTT

D: -
size: -
V: TRBV5-4
J: TRBJ1-2
CDR3: CASSLDRNYGYTF
DNA: TGTGCCAGCAGCTTGGACAGAAACTATGGCTACACCTTC

D: -
size: -
V: TRBV20-1
J: TRBJ1-1
CDR3: CSASPRWTEAFF
DNA: TGCAGTGCTAGTCCCCGTTGGACTGAAGCTTTCTTT

D: -
size: -
V: TRBV20-1
J: TRBJ2-3
CDR3: CSANRADTQYF
DNA: TGCAGTGCCAACCGGGCAGATACGCAGTATTTT

D: -
size: -
V: TRBV28
J: TRBJ1-2
CDR3: CASSTSHYGYTF
DNA: TGTGCCAGCAGTACCAGCCACTATGGCTACACCTTC

D: TRBD1
size: -
V: TRBV13
J: TRBJ2-1
CDR3: CASTPGQAPDEQFF
DNA: TGTGCCAGTACTCCGGGACAGGCTCCGGATGAGCAGTTCTTC

D: TRBD1
size: -
V: TRBV29-1
J: TRBJ2-1
CDR3: CSVGDRGDTGYNEQFF
DNA: TGCAGCGTGGGGGACAGGGGAGACACGGGCTACAATGAGCAGTTCTTC

D: -
size: -
V: TRBV18
J: TRBJ1-4
CDR3: CASSRDGNEKLFF
DNA: TGTGCCAGCTCCCGGGATGGGAATGAAAAACTGTTTTTT

D: TRBD1
size: once
V: TRBV7-9
J: TRBJ2-2
CDR3: CASSPRQGDTGELFF
DNA: TGTGCCAGCAGCCCACGACAGGGGGACACCGGGGAGCTGTTTTTT

D: TRBD1
size: -
V: TRBV7-8
J: TRBJ2-7
CDR3: CASSSPPRDRVAYEQYF
DNA: TGTGCCAGCAGCTCCCCACCCCGGGACAGGGTCGCCTACGAGCAGTACTTC

D: TRBD1
size: -
V: TRBV27
J: TRBJ2-1
CDR3: CASSSFRTGGTYNEQFF
DNA: TGTGCCAGCAGTTCCTTCCGGACAGGCGGCACCTACAATGAGCAGTTCTTC

D: -
size: -
V: TRBV7-2
J: TRBJ1-5
CDR3: CASSLRWGSNQPQHF
DNA: TGTGCCAGCAGCCTAAGGTGGGGGAGCAATCAGCCCCAGCATTTT

D: -
size: -
V: TRBV5-1
J: TRBJ1-3
CDR3: CATREGGYGNTIYF
DNA: TGCGCCACCCGTGAAGGGGGATACGGAAACACCATATATTTT

D: -
size: -
V: TRBV2
J: TRBJ1-2
CDR3: CATSRVANYGYTF
DNA: TGTGCCACCTCCCGAGTAGCTAACTATGGCTACACCTTC

D: -
size: -
V: TRBV4-2
J: TRBJ2-1
CDR3: CASSQVGASEAEQFF
DNA: TGTGCCAGCAGCCAAGTGGGGGCTAGCGAGGCTGAGCAGTTCTTC

D: -
size: -
V: TRBV12-3/TRBV12-4
J: TRBJ2-5
CDR3: CASRQGTEETQYF
DNA: TGTGCCAGCAGGCAAGGGACGGAAGAGACCCAGTACTTC

D: -
size: -
V: TRBV9
J: TRBJ1-6
CDR3: CASSVTGDALHF
DNA: TGTGCCAGCAGCGTCACAGGAGACGCCCTCCACTTT

D: -
size: -
V: TRBV27
J: TRBJ2-7
CDR3: CASSSPYEQYF
DNA: TGTGCCAGCAGTTCCCCCTACGAGCAGTACTTC

D: -
size: once
V: TRBV11-2
J: TRBJ1-3
CDR3: CASSPRVHSGNTIYF
DNA: TGTGCCAGCAGCCCAAGGGTACACTCTGGAAACACCATATATTTT

D: -
size: few
V: TRBV2
J: TRBJ1-5
CDR3: CASTSVGGAWGNQPQHF
DNA: TGTGCCAGCACCAGTGTGGGAGGGGCTTGGGGGAATCAGCCCCAGCATTTT

D: TRBD2
size: -
V: TRBV11-3
J: TRBJ2-5
CDR3: CASSSGLAGIQETQYF
DNA: TGTGCCAGCAGCTCCGGACTAGCGGGGATCCAAGAGACCCAGTACTTC

D: -
size: once
V: TRBV28
J: TRBJ1-3
CDR3: CASSLSAPVSGNTIYF
DNA: TGTGCCAGCAGTTTATCCGCACCAGTCTCTGGAAACACCATATATTTT